The source of this T cell receptor (beta chain) is a study of metastatic and nonmetastatic thyroid tumors. On this clone: Its antigen is currently unknown. The junction departs from germline at one end; a sequencing error may be responsible.

Study-level points and caveats: Malignant thyroid tumors reportedly had TCR beta diversity that was significantly higher than in benign nodules, in blood and tumor.

CDR3 length equals 14 residues. Germline lookup yields CDR1 SGHNT and CDR2 YYREEE (reference sequence). All patients were untreated before thyroid surgery. Original processing notes: A classifier of distant metastasis in papillary thyroid cancer was built from CDR3 differences (across clinicopathological groups). TCRdb re-clonotyped the PCR reads through MiXCR. These V and J calls rely on TCRdb rather than the paper's analysis. The sample yields over 25,000 clones, 18% seen once. This receptor was obtained from a female donor with papillary thyroid cancer or a benign thyroid nodule (not recorded which). Some clones in this sample may be carry-over from other donors' samples. Specimen: blood. This chain joins TRBV5-4 and TRBJ2-7, with 9 bases matching TRBD1. CDR3 sequence reads: CASSPRDRVSEKYF. The CDR3 coding sequence is TGTGCCAGCAGCCCCCGGGACAGGGTAAGCGAGAAGTACTTC.